These T cell receptor beta chains were read from a single sample in a study of cytomegalovirus exposure and HLA in healthy donors. The assay was immunoSEQ multiplex PCR, and TCRdb's table has in-frame clones only and misses some. This sample carries 110,000 or so clones, about 80% of them seen once, and the ten largest clones take about 5%. The sequencing sample was made of PBMCs. The receptors shown here come from a woman aged 25 to 39 in good health and CMV-seropositive. The CDR3 runs from the conserved cysteine through the conserved F or W. Fields, in order: V gene, J gene, D gene, CDR3 length, clone size, CDR3 DNA, CDR3 protein. D genes are given only for firm matches. Size values are once, few and many counts, or a class for expanded clones, and some rows have none.

V gene: TRBV6-5
J gene: TRBJ1-2
D gene: TRBD1
CDR3 length: 13
clone size: few
CDR3 DNA: TGTGCCAGCATCGACAGGGGGCGATTTGGCTACACCTTC
CDR3 protein: CASIDRGRFGYTF

V gene: TRBV18
J gene: TRBJ2-6
D gene: TRBD1
CDR3 length: 17
clone size: -
CDR3 DNA: TGTGCCAGCTCACGCTCGACAGGGGGCCCTGGGGCCAACGTCCTGACTTTC
CDR3 protein: CASSRSTGGPGANVLTF

V gene: TRBV18
J gene: TRBJ1-2
D gene: TRBD1
CDR3 length: 15
clone size: -
CDR3 DNA: TGTGCCAGCTCACCACCATCCGGACAGGGTCGTTTCTACACCTTC
CDR3 protein: CASSPPSGQGRFYTF

V gene: TRBV6-1
J gene: TRBJ2-7
D gene: -
CDR3 length: 13
clone size: -
CDR3 DNA: TGTGCCAGCAGTGTCGCGGCGACCTACGAGCAGTACTTC
CDR3 protein: CASSVAATYEQYF

V gene: TRBV10-3
J gene: TRBJ2-5
D gene: -
CDR3 length: 11
clone size: -
CDR3 DNA: TGTGCCATCAGTGGGAAGGAGGAGCAGTACTTC
CDR3 protein: CAISGKEEQYF

V gene: TRBV9
J gene: TRBJ2-3
D gene: -
CDR3 length: 13
clone size: once
CDR3 DNA: TGTGCCAGCAGCGAGGGGAGCACAGATACGCAGTATTTT
CDR3 protein: CASSEGSTDTQYF

V gene: TRBV19
J gene: TRBJ2-2
D gene: TRBD2
CDR3 length: 14
clone size: -
CDR3 DNA: TGTGCCAGCTTAGCGGGAACCAACACCGGGGAGCTGTTTTTT
CDR3 protein: CASLAGTNTGELFF

V gene: TRBV19
J gene: TRBJ2-7
D gene: -
CDR3 length: 13
clone size: -
CDR3 DNA: TGTGCCAGTAGGGGGCGGGGGCCCTACGAGCAGTACTTC
CDR3 protein: CASRGRGPYEQYF

V gene: TRBV30
J gene: TRBJ2-7
D gene: TRBD1
CDR3 length: 14
clone size: -
CDR3 DNA: TGTGCCTGGAGTACAACAGGGGCATCCTACGAGCAGTACTTC
CDR3 protein: CAWSTTGASYEQYF

V gene: TRBV5-8
J gene: TRBJ2-3
D gene: -
CDR3 length: 15
clone size: -
CDR3 DNA: TGTGCCAGCAGCTCCGGGAGCCTTAGCACAGATACGCAGTATTTT
CDR3 protein: CASSSGSLSTDTQYF

V gene: TRBV13
J gene: TRBJ1-1
D gene: TRBD1
CDR3 length: 16
clone size: -
CDR3 DNA: TGTGCCAGCAGCTTAGGTCTTGGGACAGGGAACACTGAAGCTTTCTTT
CDR3 protein: CASSLGLGTGNTEAFF

V gene: TRBV5-4
J gene: TRBJ2-7
D gene: TRBD2
CDR3 length: 14
clone size: once
CDR3 DNA: TGTGCCAGCAGCCCCGGACCGGGACTAGCGGAGCAGTACTTC
CDR3 protein: CASSPGPGLAEQYF

V gene: TRBV11-2
J gene: TRBJ2-1
D gene: TRBD2
CDR3 length: 15
clone size: -
CDR3 DNA: TGTGCCAGCAGCCCACGACTAGCGGGAGTCTATGAGCAGTTCTTC
CDR3 protein: CASSPRLAGVYEQFF

V gene: TRBV30
J gene: TRBJ2-3
D gene: TRBD2
CDR3 length: 19
clone size: -
CDR3 DNA: TGTGCCTGGAGTGCAGGACGGGTTCGTGGAGCGGGGGGTCCAGATACGCAGTATTTT
CDR3 protein: CAWSAGRVRGAGGPDTQYF

V gene: TRBV14
J gene: TRBJ2-7
D gene: -
CDR3 length: 11
clone size: -
CDR3 DNA: TGTGCCAGCAGCCACGCCTACGAGCAGTACTTC
CDR3 protein: CASSHAYEQYF

V gene: TRBV9
J gene: TRBJ2-7
D gene: TRBD2
CDR3 length: 16
clone size: -
CDR3 DNA: TGTGCCAGCAGCGTAGAGGGACTAGCGGGGGTGAACGAGCAGTACTTC
CDR3 protein: CASSVEGLAGVNEQYF

V gene: TRBV5-1
J gene: TRBJ1-1
D gene: TRBD1
CDR3 length: 14
clone size: -
CDR3 DNA: TGCGCCAGCGGAAAACAGGGGGCCAACACTGAAGCTTTCTTT
CDR3 protein: CASGKQGANTEAFF

V gene: TRBV10-2
J gene: TRBJ1-1
D gene: TRBD1
CDR3 length: 16
clone size: -
CDR3 DNA: TGCGCCAGCAGTGGGGTCCCAGGGGGTTTTATCACTGAAGCTTTCTTT
CDR3 protein: CASSGVPGGFITEAFF

V gene: TRBV4-1
J gene: TRBJ1-1
D gene: -
CDR3 length: 14
clone size: -
CDR3 DNA: TGCGCCAGCAGCCACGGCGGATTGAACACTGAAGCTTTCTTT
CDR3 protein: CASSHGGLNTEAFF

V gene: TRBV9
J gene: TRBJ2-1
D gene: TRBD1
CDR3 length: 16
clone size: once
CDR3 DNA: TGTGCCAGCAGCGTAGTCGGGACAGGGTACGACAATGAGCAGTTCTTC
CDR3 protein: CASSVVGTGYDNEQFF

V gene: TRBV5-1
J gene: TRBJ1-3
D gene: -
CDR3 length: 14
clone size: -
CDR3 DNA: TGCGCCAGCAGCTTGGAGGGGGTGGGAAACACCATATATTTT
CDR3 protein: CASSLEGVGNTIYF

V gene: TRBV28
J gene: TRBJ1-5
D gene: -
CDR3 length: 15
clone size: medium-sized
CDR3 DNA: TGTGCCAGCAGTATGGCGGGAGGGATCAATCAGCCCCAGCATTTT
CDR3 protein: CASSMAGGINQPQHF

V gene: TRBV2
J gene: TRBJ1-5
D gene: -
CDR3 length: 13
clone size: -
CDR3 DNA: TGTGCCAGCAGTGACATTAGCAATCAGCCCCAGCATTTT
CDR3 protein: CASSDISNQPQHF

V gene: TRBV6-1
J gene: TRBJ1-1
D gene: TRBD1
CDR3 length: 14
clone size: -
CDR3 DNA: TGTGCCAGCAGTCCCCAGGGGGCGGTCACTGAAGCTTTCTTT
CDR3 protein: CASSPQGAVTEAFF

V gene: TRBV27
J gene: TRBJ2-7
D gene: -
CDR3 length: 13
clone size: once
CDR3 DNA: TGTGCCAGCGGCGAAATTGGGAGGTACGAGCAGTACTTC
CDR3 protein: CASGEIGRYEQYF

V gene: TRBV9
J gene: TRBJ1-4
D gene: -
CDR3 length: 13
clone size: -
CDR3 DNA: TGTGCCAGCAGCGTGAACATTAATGAAAAACTGTTTTTT
CDR3 protein: CASSVNINEKLFF

V gene: TRBV25-1
J gene: TRBJ2-7
D gene: TRBD1
CDR3 length: 15
clone size: -
CDR3 DNA: TGTGCCAGCAGTGATCGGGACAGTACCCTCTACGAGCAGTACTTC
CDR3 protein: CASSDRDSTLYEQYF

V gene: TRBV5-4
J gene: TRBJ2-2
D gene: TRBD2
CDR3 length: 17
clone size: -
CDR3 DNA: TGTGCCAGCAGCGCCGGGACTAGCGGGGCCGGGACCGGGGAGCTGTTTTTT
CDR3 protein: CASSAGTSGAGTGELFF

V gene: TRBV18
J gene: TRBJ1-2
D gene: TRBD1
CDR3 length: 15
clone size: few
CDR3 DNA: TGTGCCAGCTCACCTCCCGACAGGGGGCAGGGTGGCTACACCTTC
CDR3 protein: CASSPPDRGQGGYTF

V gene: TRBV18
J gene: TRBJ1-1
D gene: -
CDR3 length: 14
clone size: few
CDR3 DNA: TGTGCCAGCTCACAGCCGGGAGGGAACACTGAAGCTTTCTTT
CDR3 protein: CASSQPGGNTEAFF

V gene: TRBV11-1
J gene: TRBJ1-1
D gene: TRBD1
CDR3 length: 14
clone size: -
CDR3 DNA: TGTGCCAGCAGCGCGACAGGGGTGAACACTGAAGCTTTCTTT
CDR3 protein: CASSATGVNTEAFF

V gene: TRBV7-3
J gene: TRBJ2-3
D gene: TRBD2
CDR3 length: 16
clone size: -
CDR3 DNA: TGTGCCAGCAGCTCATCTAGCGGAGCACGCACAGATACGCAGTATTTT
CDR3 protein: CASSSSSGARTDTQYF

V gene: TRBV5-6
J gene: TRBJ2-7
D gene: -
CDR3 length: 12
clone size: -
CDR3 DNA: TGTGCCAGCAGCTTCTTCAGCTACGAGCAGTACTTC
CDR3 protein: CASSFFSYEQYF

V gene: TRBV27
J gene: TRBJ1-5
D gene: TRBD1
CDR3 length: 16
clone size: -
CDR3 DNA: TGTGCCAGCAGTCCCTCACAGGGGGAGGTCAATCAGCCCCAGCATTTT
CDR3 protein: CASSPSQGEVNQPQHF

V gene: TRBV7-8
J gene: TRBJ1-1
D gene: -
CDR3 length: 17
clone size: -
CDR3 DNA: TGTGCCAGCAGCTCTCAACCAGGGGTGGGATTTAACACTGAAGCTTTCTTT
CDR3 protein: CASSSQPGVGFNTEAFF

V gene: TRBV5-4
J gene: TRBJ2-1
D gene: -
CDR3 length: 16
clone size: few
CDR3 DNA: TGTGCCAGCAGCCCCGGGGGAGCGGGCTCCTACAATGAGCAGTTCTTC
CDR3 protein: CASSPGGAGSYNEQFF

V gene: TRBV25-1
J gene: TRBJ1-6
D gene: -
CDR3 length: 13
clone size: -
CDR3 DNA: TGTGCCAGCACCTACGGAGCGAATTCACCCCTCCACTTT
CDR3 protein: CASTYGANSPLHF

V gene: TRBV14
J gene: TRBJ2-7
D gene: TRBD2
CDR3 length: 17
clone size: once
CDR3 DNA: TGTGCCAGCAGCCTGACCACCGGGACTAGTGTCTCCTACGAGCAGTACTTC
CDR3 protein: CASSLTTGTSVSYEQYF

V gene: TRBV4-1
J gene: TRBJ2-3
D gene: -
CDR3 length: 14
clone size: -
CDR3 DNA: TGCGCCAGCAGCCAAAGGACAGACACAGATACGCAGTATTTT
CDR3 protein: CASSQRTDTDTQYF

V gene: TRBV19
J gene: TRBJ1-6
D gene: -
CDR3 length: 14
clone size: -
CDR3 DNA: TGTGCCAGTAGTCTCCCGGGGGAAGATTCACCCCTCCACTTT
CDR3 protein: CASSLPGEDSPLHF

V gene: TRBV6-1
J gene: TRBJ1-2
D gene: TRBD1
CDR3 length: 15
clone size: -
CDR3 DNA: TGTGCCAGCAGCCTTGAGGCGACAGGGATATACGGCTACACCTTC
CDR3 protein: CASSLEATGIYGYTF

V gene: TRBV6-6
J gene: TRBJ2-1
D gene: -
CDR3 length: 15
clone size: -
CDR3 DNA: TGTGCCAGCAGTTATCCCTCGACTAGTTGGAATGAGCAGTTCTTC
CDR3 protein: CASSYPSTSWNEQFF

V gene: TRBV5-6
J gene: TRBJ2-3
D gene: TRBD2
CDR3 length: 16
clone size: -
CDR3 DNA: TGTGCCAGCAGCTTGCCTAGCGGGAGTGGTACAGATACGCAGTATTTT
CDR3 protein: CASSLPSGSGTDTQYF

V gene: TRBV13
J gene: TRBJ2-7
D gene: TRBD1
CDR3 length: 13
clone size: -
CDR3 DNA: TGTGCCAGCAGCTTCGGACAGGGCTACGAGCAGTACTTC
CDR3 protein: CASSFGQGYEQYF

V gene: TRBV7-9
J gene: TRBJ1-2
D gene: TRBD1
CDR3 length: 14
clone size: few
CDR3 DNA: TGTGCCAGCACAGGGGACAGGGAAAACTATGGCTACACCTTC
CDR3 protein: CASTGDRENYGYTF

V gene: TRBV5-1
J gene: TRBJ1-1
D gene: -
CDR3 length: 16
clone size: -
CDR3 DNA: TGCGCCAGCAGCCCTACGGCGAACGGGGGAACCTCTGAAGCTTTCTTT
CDR3 protein: CASSPTANGGTSEAFF

V gene: TRBV10-3
J gene: TRBJ2-7
D gene: TRBD1
CDR3 length: 13
clone size: -
CDR3 DNA: TGTGCCACTGGGGACAGGGAACAGTACGAGCAGTACTTC
CDR3 protein: CATGDREQYEQYF

V gene: TRBV4-1
J gene: TRBJ2-1
D gene: TRBD2
CDR3 length: 17
clone size: many
CDR3 DNA: TGCGCCAGCAGCCATACTAGCGGGGGGATTTCCTACAATGAGCAGTTCTTC
CDR3 protein: CASSHTSGGISYNEQFF

V gene: TRBV2
J gene: TRBJ2-2
D gene: TRBD1
CDR3 length: 14
clone size: -
CDR3 DNA: TGTGCCAGTCACGGGACAGCGAACACCGGGGAGCTGTTTTTT
CDR3 protein: CASHGTANTGELFF

V gene: TRBV6-6
J gene: TRBJ2-1
D gene: TRBD1
CDR3 length: 13
clone size: once
CDR3 DNA: TGTGCCAGCAGCGGAGACAGGGGCGGTGAGCAGTTCTTC
CDR3 protein: CASSGDRGGEQFF

V gene: TRBV7-2
J gene: TRBJ2-1
D gene: -
CDR3 length: 11
clone size: few
CDR3 DNA: TGTGCCAGCAGCTTATCGTATGAGCAGTTCTTC
CDR3 protein: CASSLSYEQFF

V gene: TRBV7-9
J gene: TRBJ1-6
D gene: -
CDR3 length: 17
clone size: -
CDR3 DNA: TGTGCCAGCAGCCCCCATACCTGGGCAGATGCTAATTCACCCCTCCACTTT
CDR3 protein: CASSPHTWADANSPLHF

V gene: TRBV6-5
J gene: TRBJ1-2
D gene: -
CDR3 length: 15
clone size: -
CDR3 DNA: TGTGCCAGCAGTTTGGACAACAACCGGGAGGGTGGCTACACCTTC
CDR3 protein: CASSLDNNREGGYTF

V gene: TRBV7-9
J gene: TRBJ1-1
D gene: -
CDR3 length: 13
clone size: -
CDR3 DNA: TGTGCCAGCGTCCGGGGTCGTGACACTGAAGCTTTCTTT
CDR3 protein: CASVRGRDTEAFF